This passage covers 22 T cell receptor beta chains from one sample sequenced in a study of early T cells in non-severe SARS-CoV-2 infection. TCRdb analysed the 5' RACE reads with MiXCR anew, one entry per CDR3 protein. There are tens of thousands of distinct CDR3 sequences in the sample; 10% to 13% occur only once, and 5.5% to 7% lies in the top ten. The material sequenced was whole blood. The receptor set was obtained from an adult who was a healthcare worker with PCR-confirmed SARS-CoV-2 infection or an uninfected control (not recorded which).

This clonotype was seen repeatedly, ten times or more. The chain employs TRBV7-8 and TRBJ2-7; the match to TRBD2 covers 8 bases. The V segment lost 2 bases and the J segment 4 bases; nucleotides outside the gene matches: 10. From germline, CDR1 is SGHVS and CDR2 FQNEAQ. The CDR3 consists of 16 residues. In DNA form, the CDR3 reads TGTGCCAGCAGCTTAAGGGTGACTAGCGAAACTTACGAGCAGTACTTC. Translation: CASSLRVTSETYEQYF.

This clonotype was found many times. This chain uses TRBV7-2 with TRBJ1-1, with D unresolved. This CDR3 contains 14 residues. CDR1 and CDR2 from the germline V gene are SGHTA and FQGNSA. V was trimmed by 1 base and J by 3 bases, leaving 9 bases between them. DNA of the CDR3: TGTGCCAGCAGCTTAGGTGCTGGCTACACTGAAGCTTTCTTT. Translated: CASSLGAGYTEAFF. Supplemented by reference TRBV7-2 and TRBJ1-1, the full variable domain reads GAGVSQSPSNKVTEKGKDVELRCDPISGHTALYWYRQSLGQGLEFLIYFQGNSAPDKSGLPSDRFSAERTGGSVSTLTIQRTQQEDSAVYLCASSLGAGYTEAFFGQGTRLTVV.

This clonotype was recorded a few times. CDR3 amino acids: CASSTGLGVGADTQYF. The CDR3 bases are TGTGCCAGCAGCACGGGACTTGGCGTCGGGGCAGATACGCAGTATTTT. The chain couples TRBV11-3 to TRBJ2-3; D perhaps matches TRBD2 (6 bases). Between the trimmed V and J ends, which lost 5 bases and 4 bases, there was a span of 19 bases. The germline V gene encodes CDR1 SGHNT and CDR2 YENEEA. The CDR3 loop spans 16 amino acids. Combining the CDR3 with reference TRBV11-3 and TRBJ2-3 gives the whole variable domain EAGVVQSPRYKIIEKKQPVAFWCNPISGHNTLYWYLQNLGQGPELLIRYENEEAVDDSQLPKDRFSAERLKGVDSTLKIQPAELGDSAVYLCASSTGLGVGADTQYFGPGTRLTVL.

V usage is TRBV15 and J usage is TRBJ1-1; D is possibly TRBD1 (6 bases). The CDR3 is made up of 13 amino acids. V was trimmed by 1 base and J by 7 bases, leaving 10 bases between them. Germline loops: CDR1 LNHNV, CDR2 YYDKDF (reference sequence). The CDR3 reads CATSRAGGGEAFF. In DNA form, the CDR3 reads TGTGCCACCAGCAGAGCGGGGGGCGGTGAAGCTTTCTTT.

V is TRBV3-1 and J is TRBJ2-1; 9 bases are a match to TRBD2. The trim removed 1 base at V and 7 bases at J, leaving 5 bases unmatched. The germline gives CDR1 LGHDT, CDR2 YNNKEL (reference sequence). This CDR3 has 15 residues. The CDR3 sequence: CASSQVAGVGNEQFF. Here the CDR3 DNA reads TGTGCCAGCAGCCAAGTAGCGGGAGTGGGGAATGAGCAGTTCTTC.

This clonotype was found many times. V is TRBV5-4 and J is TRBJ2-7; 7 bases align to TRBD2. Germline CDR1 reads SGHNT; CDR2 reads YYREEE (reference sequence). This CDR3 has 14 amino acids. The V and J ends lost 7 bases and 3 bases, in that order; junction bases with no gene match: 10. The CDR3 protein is CASGGSGNSYEQYF. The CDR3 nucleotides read TGTGCCAGCGGCGGGAGCGGAAACAGCTACGAGCAGTACTTC.

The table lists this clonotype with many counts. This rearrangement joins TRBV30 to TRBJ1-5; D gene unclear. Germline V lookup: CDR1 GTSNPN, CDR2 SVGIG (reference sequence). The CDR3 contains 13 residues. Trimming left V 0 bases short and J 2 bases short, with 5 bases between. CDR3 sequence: CAWSVKGNQPQHF. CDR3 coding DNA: TGTGCCTGGAGTGTGAAGGGCAATCAGCCCCAGCATTTT.

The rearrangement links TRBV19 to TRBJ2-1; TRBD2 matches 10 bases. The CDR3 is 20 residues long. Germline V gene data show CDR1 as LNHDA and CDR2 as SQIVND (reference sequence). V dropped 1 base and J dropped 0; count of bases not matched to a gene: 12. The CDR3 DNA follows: TGTGCCAGTAGTATAGGCGCCCTTAGCGGGAGGAAATACTCCTACAATGAGCAGTTCTTC. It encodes CASSIGALSGRKYSYNEQFF. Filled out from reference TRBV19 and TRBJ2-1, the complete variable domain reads DGGITQSPKYLFRKEGQNVTLSCEQNLNHDAMYWYRQDPGQGLRLIYYSQIVNDFQKGDIAEGYSVSREKKESFPLTVTSAQKNPTAFYLCASSIGALSGRKYSYNEQFFGPGTRLTVL.

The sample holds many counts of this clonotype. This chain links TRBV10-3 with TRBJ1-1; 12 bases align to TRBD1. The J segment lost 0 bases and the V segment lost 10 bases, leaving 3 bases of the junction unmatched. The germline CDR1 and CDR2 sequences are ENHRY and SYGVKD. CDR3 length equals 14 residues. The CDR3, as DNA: TGTGCCACCGGGACAGGGGGCATGAACACTGAAGCTTTCTTT. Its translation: CATGTGGMNTEAFF.

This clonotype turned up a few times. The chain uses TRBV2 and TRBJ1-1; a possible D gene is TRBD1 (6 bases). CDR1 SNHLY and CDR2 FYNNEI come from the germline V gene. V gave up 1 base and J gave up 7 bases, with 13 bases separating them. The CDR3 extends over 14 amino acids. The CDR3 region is CASSEDRDRGEAFF. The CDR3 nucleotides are TGTGCCAGCAGTGAAGACAGGGATCGGGGTGAAGCTTTCTTT.

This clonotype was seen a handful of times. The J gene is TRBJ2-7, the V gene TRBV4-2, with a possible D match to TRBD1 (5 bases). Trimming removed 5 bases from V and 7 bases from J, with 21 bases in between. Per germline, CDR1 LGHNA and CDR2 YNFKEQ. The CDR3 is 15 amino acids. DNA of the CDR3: TGTGCCAGCAGCTCCCGGCAGGGCACGCTACGGGAGCAGTACTTC. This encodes CASSSRQGTLREQYF.

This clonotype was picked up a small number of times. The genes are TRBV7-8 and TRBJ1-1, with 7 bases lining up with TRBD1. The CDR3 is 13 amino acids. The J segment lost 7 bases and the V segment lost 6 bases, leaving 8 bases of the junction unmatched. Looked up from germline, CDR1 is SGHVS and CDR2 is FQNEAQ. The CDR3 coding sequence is TGTGCCAGCAGGGGGACAGCACTCAATGAAGCTTTCTTT. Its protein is CASRGTALNEAFF.

CDR3 protein: CASSLSATQYF. The CDR3 coding sequence is TGTGCCAGCAGCTTGTCGGCTACGCAGTATTTT. The gene calls are TRBV7-2 and TRBJ2-3; D is unclear. The germline CDR1 and CDR2 sequences are SGHTA and FQGNSA. V gave up 3 bases and J gave up 8 bases, with 6 bases separating them. The CDR3 loop spans 11 amino acids.

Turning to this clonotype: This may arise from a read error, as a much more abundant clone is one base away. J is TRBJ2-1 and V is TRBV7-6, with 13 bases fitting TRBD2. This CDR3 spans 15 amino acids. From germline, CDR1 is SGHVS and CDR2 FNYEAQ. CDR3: CASSAGLAGVDERFF. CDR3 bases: TGTGCCAGCAGCGCCGGACTAGCGGGAGTCGATGAGCGGTTCTTC. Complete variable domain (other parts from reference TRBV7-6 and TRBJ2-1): GAGVSQSPRYKVTKRGQDVALRCDPISGHVSLYWYRQALGQGPEFLTYFNYEAQQDKSGLPNDRFSAERPEGSISTLTIQRTEQRDSAMYRCASSAGLAGVDERFFGPGTRLTVL.

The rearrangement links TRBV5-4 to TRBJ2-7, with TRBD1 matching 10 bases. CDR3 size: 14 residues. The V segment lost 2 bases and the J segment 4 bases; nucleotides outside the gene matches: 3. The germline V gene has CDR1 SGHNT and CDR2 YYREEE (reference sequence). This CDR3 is CASSLPGQGYEQYF. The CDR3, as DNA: TGTGCCAGCAGCTTACCGGGACAGGGGTACGAGCAGTACTTC.

The CDR3 sequence: CASSQVAQGVNEQFF. DNA of the CDR3: TGCGCCAGCAGCCAAGTGGCACAAGGGGTAAATGAGCAGTTCTTC. This chain links TRBV4-1 with TRBJ2-1; tentatively, D is TRBD1 (5 bases). Trimming pared 1 base from V and 7 bases from J, leaving 14 bases between. This CDR3 contains 15 residues. In germline, CDR1 is MGHRA, CDR2 YSYEKL.

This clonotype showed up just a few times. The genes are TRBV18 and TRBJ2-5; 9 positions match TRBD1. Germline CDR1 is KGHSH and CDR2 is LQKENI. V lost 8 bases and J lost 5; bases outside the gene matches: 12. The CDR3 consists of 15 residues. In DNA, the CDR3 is TGTGCCAGCGCCGAGCCCGGGACAGGGCACGAGACCCAGTACTTC. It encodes CASAEPGTGHETQYF.

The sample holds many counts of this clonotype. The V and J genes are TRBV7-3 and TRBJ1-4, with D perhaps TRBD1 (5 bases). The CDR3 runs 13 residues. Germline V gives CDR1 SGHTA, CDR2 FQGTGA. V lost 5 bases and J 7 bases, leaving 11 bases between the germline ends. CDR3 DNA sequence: TGTGCCAGCAGCATTGGACAAGGTGAAAAACTGTTTTTT. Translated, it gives CASSIGQGEKLFF.

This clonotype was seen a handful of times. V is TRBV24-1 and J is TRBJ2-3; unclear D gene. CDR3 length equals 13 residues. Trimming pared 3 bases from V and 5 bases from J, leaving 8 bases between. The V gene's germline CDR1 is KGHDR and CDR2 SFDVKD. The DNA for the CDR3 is TGTGCCACCAGTGATCCTAATCAAGATACGCAGTATTTT. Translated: CATSDPNQDTQYF.

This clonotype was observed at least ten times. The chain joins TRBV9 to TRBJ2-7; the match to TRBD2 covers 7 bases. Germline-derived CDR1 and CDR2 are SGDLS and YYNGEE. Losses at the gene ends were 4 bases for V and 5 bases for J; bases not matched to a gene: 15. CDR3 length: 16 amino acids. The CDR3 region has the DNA TGTGCCAGCAGCCCACTTCTAGCGGCCGCCCCCCACGAGCAGTACTTC. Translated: CASSPLLAAAPHEQYF.

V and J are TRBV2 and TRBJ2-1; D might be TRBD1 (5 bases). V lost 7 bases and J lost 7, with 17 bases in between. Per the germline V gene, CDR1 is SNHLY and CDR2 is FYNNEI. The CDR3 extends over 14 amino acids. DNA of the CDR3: TGTGCCAGCAAAGGGGAAGGGCAGAGGAATGAGCAGTTCTTC. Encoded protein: CASKGEGQRNEQFF. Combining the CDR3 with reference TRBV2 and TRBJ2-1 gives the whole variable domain EPEVTQTPSHQVTQMGQEVILRCVPISNHLYFYWYRQILGQKVEFLVSFYNNEISEKSEIFDDQFSVERPDGSNFTLKIRSTKLEDSAMYFCASKGEGQRNEQFFGPGTRLTVL.

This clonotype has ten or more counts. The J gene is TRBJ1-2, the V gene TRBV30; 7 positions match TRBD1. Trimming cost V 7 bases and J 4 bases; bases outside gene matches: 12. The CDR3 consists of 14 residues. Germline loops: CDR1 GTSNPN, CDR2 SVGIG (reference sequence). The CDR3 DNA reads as TGTGCCTTCCCCGACGGGCAGGGGGTCTATGGCTACACCTTC. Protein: CAFPDGQGVYGYTF.